Below, 30 T cell receptor beta chains from the same sample are listed, as sequenced in a study of PD-1 blockade in classical Hodgkin lymphoma. Autologous stem cell transplantation was followed by relapse in every patient, and brentuximab vedotin exposure varied. Here immunoSEQ multiplex PCR was the method, and the copy in TCRdb shows in-frame clones only, minus some. The sample has tens of thousands of clones, roughly 73% seen once. Sample: peripheral blood mononuclear cells (PBMCs), taken before the second cycle of nivolumab. These receptors all come from a human donor with classical Hodgkin lymphoma.

This chain connects TRBV4-1 to TRBJ2-3, with TRBD2 matching 12 bases. V was pared by 4 bases and J by 5 bases, with 4 bases of the junction left unmatched. The germline CDR1 and CDR2 sequences are MGHRA and YSYEKL. This CDR3 is 15 amino acids long. CDR3 region: CASSRLAGEGDTQYF. CDR3 DNA: TGCGCCAGCAGCCGACTAGCGGGAGAGGGAGATACGCAGTATTTT.

The J gene is TRBJ1-1, the V gene TRBV4-2, with D maybe TRBD1 (6 bases). Germline values: CDR1 LGHNA, CDR2 YNFKEQ. V shed 3 bases and J shed 1 base, with 9 bases lying between them. The CDR3 has 14 residues. This CDR3 reads CASSQPGQNTEAFF. The CDR3 nucleotides are TGTGCCAGCAGCCAGCCGGGACAGAACACTGAAGCTTTCTTT.

The chain uses TRBV6-5 and TRBJ2-7; TRBD2 might be the D (5 bases). The V gene's germline CDR1 is MNHEY and CDR2 SVGAGI. The CDR3 extends over 13 amino acids. Trimming took 0 bases from V and 7 from J, leaving 10 bases between them. CDR3: CASSYSIGEEQYF. CDR3 DNA sequence: TGTGCCAGCAGTTACTCGATCGGGGAGGAGCAGTACTTC.

This chain connects TRBV19 to TRBJ1-4, with TRBD1 matching over 9 bases. The germline V gene encodes CDR1 LNHDA and CDR2 SQIVND (reference sequence). With 3 bases clipped from V and 0 bases from J, the junction kept 2 bases outside the gene matches. CDR3 length: 16 residues. CDR3 region: CASSIGQGTTNEKLFF. The CDR3 DNA is TGTGCCAGTAGTATCGGACAGGGGACAACTAATGAAAAACTGTTTTTT.

The chain uses TRBV11-2 and TRBJ2-7; no definite D call. The V gene lost 5 bases and the J gene lost 4 bases, with 15 bases spanning the gap. Germline CDR1 reads SGHAT; CDR2 reads FQNNGV. The CDR3 consists of 14 residues. The CDR3 reads CASSPILADYEQYF. The CDR3 nucleotides read TGTGCCAGCAGCCCTATTCTTGCGGATTACGAGCAGTACTTC.

The chain employs TRBV28 and TRBJ2-7; maybe TRBD1 (6 bases). The CDR3 totals 13 residues. The V gene's germline CDR1 is MDHEN and CDR2 SYDVKM. Between the trimmed V and J ends, which lost 3 bases and 4 bases, there was a span of 10 bases. CDR3 in DNA: TGTGCCAGCAGTTTGCGGCAGGGGTACGAGCAGTACTTC. It codes for CASSLRQGYEQYF.

Here the CDR3 DNA reads TGTGCCAGCAGACCTCACGGGGAGGCTAACCACAATGAGCAGTTCTTC. Encoded protein: CASRPHGEANHNEQFF. The V and J genes are TRBV25-1 and TRBJ2-1; weak D call: TRBD2 (6 bases). Trimming took off 6 bases at V and 5 bases at J, with 20 bases between the two ends. CDR1 and CDR2 (germline): MGHDK, SYGVNS. The length of the CDR3 is 16 residues.

This rearrangement joins TRBV6-6 to TRBJ2-7, with 10 bases that match TRBD1. V was clipped by 2 bases and J by 2 bases; unmatched bases: 3. The CDR3 has 15 amino acids. Germline V gene sequence: CDR1 MNHNY, CDR2 SVGAGI (reference sequence). The DNA of the CDR3 is TGTGCCAGCAGTTACACTGGACAGGGGGCCTACGAGCAGTACTTC. Translated, it gives CASSYTGQGAYEQYF.

This clone was picked up one time. The CDR3 DNA follows: TGTGCCAGCAGAAGACAGGGGGCGAGTACTGAAGCTTTCTTT. Amino acid sequence: CASRRQGASTEAFF. The gene calls are TRBV7-2 and TRBJ1-1, with 10 bases aligning to TRBD1. V gave up 6 bases and J gave up 5 bases; unmatched junction bases: 6. Germline V CDR1 and CDR2: SGHTA, FQGNSA. CDR3 length: 14 residues.

The rearrangement joins TRBV2 to TRBJ1-5; weak D call: TRBD1 (6 bases). V was shortened by 7 bases and J by 3 bases, with 16 bases between the two germline ends. Germline V gene data show CDR1 as SNHLY and CDR2 as FYNNEI. The CDR3 runs 15 residues. The CDR3 DNA reads TGTGCCAGCACCACCTTAGGGGGGCCCAATCAGCCCCAGCATTTT. It is translated as CASTTLGGPNQPQHF.

Written as DNA, the CDR3 is TGCGCCAGCAGCCAATGGGGGGACAGCATGAACACTGAAGCTTTCTTT. Translated, it gives CASSQWGDSMNTEAFF. J is TRBJ1-1 and V is TRBV5-1; 7 nucleotides align to TRBD1. This CDR3 has 16 amino acids. CDR1 and CDR2 (germline): SGHRS, YFSETQ. V lost 4 bases to trimming and J lost 0 bases; unmatched junction nucleotides: 9.

The chain joins TRBV28 to TRBJ2-1, with D possibly matching TRBD1 (5 bases). Germline V gene lookup returns CDR1 MDHEN and CDR2 SYDVKM. The ends were cut back, 3 bases at V and 12 bases at J, with 18 bases in the middle. The CDR3 contains 14 residues. The CDR3 DNA reads as TGTGCCAGCAGTTTTCCCGGACAAACCGAAAGGCAGTTCTTC. It specifies CASSFPGQTERQFF.

The chain is built from TRBV27 and TRBJ1-5; D is unresolved. The germline V gene has CDR1 MNHEY and CDR2 SMNVEV (reference sequence). Trimming left V 7 bases short and J 3 bases short, with 7 bases between. This CDR3 is built from 12 residues. The CDR3 reads CASNDNNQPQHF. CDR3 nucleotides: TGTGCCAGCAACGATAACAATCAGCCCCAGCATTTT.

The rearrangement links TRBV28 to TRBJ2-7, with 11 bases lining up with TRBD2. Trimming at V came to 4 bases and at J to 2 bases, leaving 19 bases not matched to a gene. The CDR3 length is 20 residues. In germline, CDR1 is MDHEN, CDR2 SYDVKM. CDR3: CASSSTTVLAGGFSPYEQYF. DNA for the CDR3: TGTGCCAGCAGTTCCACGACTGTTCTAGCGGGAGGATTTAGCCCCTACGAGCAGTACTTC.

This clone has just a few counts. The chain employs TRBV28 and TRBJ1-6, with D uncertain. This CDR3 has 14 residues. The V and J ends lost 5 bases and 13 bases respectively, with 18 bases between them. Germline V gene sequence: CDR1 MDHEN, CDR2 SYDVKM. CDR3: CASSTQTGSGPLHF. The CDR3 DNA follows: TGTGCCAGCAGTACTCAGACCGGTTCCGGGCCCCTCCACTTT.

By its share, this clone is medium-sized. This rearrangement joins TRBV2 to TRBJ2-7, with TRBD1 identical over 8 bases. After removal of 4 bases from V and 10 bases from J, the junction contained 9 bases not matched to a gene. Germline V gene lookup returns CDR1 SNHLY and CDR2 FYNNEI. The CDR3 contains 13 residues. CDR3 DNA sequence: TGTGCCAGCAGTGCTGAGACAGGGGAACCCCAGTACTTC. This encodes CASSAETGEPQYF.

The chain has TRBV27 and TRBJ1-2; a possible D gene is TRBD1 (5 bases). V lost 4 bases to trimming and J lost 4 bases, with 19 bases between them. CDR1 is MNHEY and CDR2 is SMNVEV in the germline V gene (reference sequence). The CDR3 length is 16 residues. CDR3 sequence (DNA): TGTGCCAGCAGTTCCCTCGGTTCAGGGAAGGCCTATGGCTACACCTTC. Translating it yields CASSSLGSGKAYGYTF.

The rearrangement joins TRBV6-4 to TRBJ1-1; no reliable D call. The CDR3 totals 14 residues. The germline gives CDR1 MRHNA, CDR2 SNTAGT. V lost 4 bases, J lost 4 bases, and 13 bases lay in between. The CDR3 bases are TGTGCCAGCAGTGTTGACCAACGGGGCACTGAAGCTTTCTTT. Translating it yields CASSVDQRGTEAFF.

This clone occurred a few times. The rearrangement uses TRBV19 and TRBJ2-7; 10 positions match TRBD1. The germline gives CDR1 LNHDA, CDR2 SQIVND (reference sequence). The CDR3 has 14 amino acids. V lost 4 bases to trimming and J lost 1 base; unmatched junction nucleotides: 1. CDR3 coding DNA: TGTGCCAGTAGTACGGGACAGGGGTCCTACGAGCAGTACTTC. Protein: CASSTGQGSYEQYF.

This chain joins TRBV7-9 and TRBJ1-3; D not certain. Trimming took off 3 bases at V and 0 bases at J, with 12 bases between the two ends. The CDR3 is made up of 16 amino acids. CDR1 is SEHNR, CDR2 FQNEAQ, per germline (reference sequence). In DNA, the CDR3 is TGTGCCAGCAGCTTTTGGACGGCCAGCTCTGGAAACACCATATATTTT. It codes for CASSFWTASSGNTIYF.

The chain carries TRBV7-9 and TRBJ1-1, with unresolved D. The CDR3 has 14 amino acids. Deletions cut 3 bases from V and 4 bases from J, with 12 bases between. Germline V gene sequence: CDR1 SEHNR, CDR2 FQNEAQ (reference sequence). The CDR3 DNA reads as TGTGCCAGCAGCTTGGCCACGGGGATCACTGAAGCTTTCTTT. Translated, it gives CASSLATGITEAFF.

This clone appeared a few times. This chain links TRBV18 with TRBJ1-1; D is undetermined. Trimming took 3 bases from V and 1 from J, leaving 21 bases between them. Per the germline V gene, CDR1 is KGHSH and CDR2 is LQKENI. The CDR3 length is 18 residues. The CDR3 loop reads CASSPIRDLGERNTEAFF. DNA of the CDR3: TGTGCCAGCTCACCCATACGAGACTTGGGCGAGCGGAACACTGAAGCTTTCTTT. Full variable domain (rest looked up from reference TRBV18 and TRBJ1-1): NAGVMQNPRHLVRRRGQEARLRCSPMKGHSHVYWYRQLPEEGLKFMVYLQKENIIDESGMPKERFSAEFPKEGPSILRIQQVVRGDSAAYFCASSPIRDLGERNTEAFFGQGTRLTVV.

This chain connects TRBV7-2 to TRBJ2-7, with a weak D call TRBD1 (6 bases). This CDR3 contains 15 residues. V was shortened by 3 bases and J by 0 bases, with 12 bases between the two germline ends. Germline CDR1 is SGHTA and CDR2 is FQGNSA. DNA of the CDR3: TGTGCCAGCAGCTTTACCGGGACACCCTCCTACGAGCAGTACTTC. Its translation: CASSFTGTPSYEQYF.

This clone was recorded only once. The CDR3 here is CASSLVAGEGNEQFF. The DNA for the CDR3 is TGTGCCAGCAGCTTAGTAGCGGGAGAAGGGAATGAGCAGTTCTTC. J is TRBJ2-1 and V is TRBV7-2; 9 positions agree with TRBD2. This CDR3 has 15 amino acids. The J segment lost 7 bases and the V segment lost 1 base, leaving 5 bases of the junction unmatched. Germline V CDR1 and CDR2: SGHTA, FQGNSA.

CDR3 amino acids: CASSYGGISRGNTIYF. DNA of the CDR3: TGTGCCAGCAGTTACGGGGGGATATCTCGCGGAAACACCATATATTTT. The rearrangement joins TRBV6-5 to TRBJ1-3; D is possibly TRBD1 (5 bases). The CDR3 is 16 amino acids. The V end lost 2 bases, the J end lost 4 bases, and 15 bases lay between the germline ends. CDR1 and CDR2 from the germline V gene are MNHEY and SVGAGI.

The rearrangement uses TRBV7-9 and TRBJ2-1, with 7 bases that match TRBD2. J lost 6 bases, V lost 8 bases, and 10 bases had no gene match. This CDR3 is built from 14 residues. Germline lookup yields CDR1 SEHNR and CDR2 FQNEAQ (reference sequence). The CDR3, as DNA: TGTGCCAGCCCAGGGCCTAGCGGCCCCAATGAGCAGTTCTTC. This sequence encodes CASPGPSGPNEQFF.

The genes are TRBV6-5 and TRBJ2-5; D ambiguous. This CDR3 comprises 14 residues. The V gene lost 6 bases and the J gene lost 5 bases, with 16 bases spanning the gap. In germline, CDR1 is MNHEY, CDR2 SVGAGI. The CDR3 DNA is TGTGCCAGCAGCCCCCCCGGTCGTTGGGAGACCCAGTACTTC. This translates into CASSPPGRWETQYF.

This chain uses TRBV7-9 with TRBJ2-3; tentative D call: TRBD2 (5 bases). Trimming cost V 3 bases and J 2 bases, with 9 bases left between them. Per germline, CDR1 SEHNR and CDR2 FQNEAQ (reference sequence). CDR3 length: 14 residues. The CDR3 region has the DNA TGTGCCAGCAGCTTCCAGCGGATCACAGATACGCAGTATTTT. The encoded protein is CASSFQRITDTQYF.

Points on this clone: This same CDR3 is encoded by further DNA sequences in the sample. This chain links TRBV27 with TRBJ2-7; 10 bases are a match to TRBD1. The CDR3 runs 14 residues. Germline values: CDR1 MNHEY, CDR2 SMNVEV (reference sequence). V was pared by 5 bases and J by 3 bases, with 4 bases of the junction left unmatched. This CDR3 is CASSLRTGGYEQYF. Here the CDR3 DNA reads TGTGCCAGCAGTCTCCGGACAGGGGGCTACGAGCAGTACTTC.

V and J are TRBV6-1 and TRBJ1-5; D is unclear. The germline V gene encodes CDR1 MNHNS and CDR2 SASEGT. With 6 bases removed from V and 3 bases from J, the gap between germline ends came to 3 bases. There are 11 residues in the CDR3. Written as DNA, the CDR3 is TGTGCCAGCAGAGACAATCAGCCCCAGCATTTT. Protein product: CASRDNQPQHF.